This is a list of T cell receptor beta chains from one sample in a study of T cells in tuberculosis. Sequencing used immunoSEQ multiplex PCR; TCRdb keeps in-frame clones, though not all of them. The repertoire consists of about 50,000 clones, with 90% to 95% occurring once and the leading ten covering more than 1.3%. The material sequenced was PBMCs, taken at tuberculosis diagnosis. All receptors derive from an adult with tuberculosis. The conserved cysteine and the conserved F or W are not part of the CDR3 here. A row's size may be missing; if present it is once, few, many or a size class.

V: TRBV6-1; length: 13; size: NA; CDR3: ASSTGQGAFYGYT
V: TRBV20-1; length: 9; size: once; CDR3: SAGQGNTIY
V: TRBV13; length: 13; size: NA; CDR3: ASSRPQGVRDTQY
V: TRBV19; length: 11; size: NA; CDR3: ASSMGPDSFLH
V: TRBV6-5; length: 9; size: NA; CDR3: ASRLQETQY
V: TRBV2; length: 12; size: once; CDR3: ASRGQQTSYEQY
V: TRBV25-1; length: 13; size: NA; CDR3: ASSESGVRANEQF
V: TRBV2; length: 11; size: NA; CDR3: ASRSDRLETQY
V: TRBV30; length: 9; size: NA; CDR3: AWIRGHGYT
V: TRBV5-1; length: 13; size: NA; CDR3: ASSLDGRNNSPLH
V: TRBV5-4; length: 11; size: NA; CDR3: ASSPIGGNEQY